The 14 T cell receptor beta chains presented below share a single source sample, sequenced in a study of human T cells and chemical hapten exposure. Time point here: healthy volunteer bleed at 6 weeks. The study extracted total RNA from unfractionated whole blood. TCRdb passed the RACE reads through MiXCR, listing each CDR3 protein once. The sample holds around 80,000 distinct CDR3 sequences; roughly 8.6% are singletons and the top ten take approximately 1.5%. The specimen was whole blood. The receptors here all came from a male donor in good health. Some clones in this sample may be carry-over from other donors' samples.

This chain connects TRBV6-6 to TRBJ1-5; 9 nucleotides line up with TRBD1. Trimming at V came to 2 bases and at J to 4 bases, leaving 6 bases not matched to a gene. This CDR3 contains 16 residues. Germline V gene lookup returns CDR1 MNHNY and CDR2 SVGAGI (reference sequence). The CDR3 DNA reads TGTGCCAGCAGTTACGGGACAGGGTCGGGAAATCAGCCCCAGCATTTT. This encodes CASSYGTGSGNQPQHF.

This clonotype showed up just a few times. CDR3 nucleotides: TGTGCCAGCAGCTTAGACGTAGCGGGGGACGGTACGCAGTATTTT. It encodes CASSLDVAGDGTQYF. This chain links TRBV7-2 with TRBJ2-3; the match to TRBD2 covers 9 bases. CDR3 length: 15 residues. V lost 1 base and J lost 8; bases outside the gene matches: 7. CDR1 is SGHTA, CDR2 FQGNSA, per germline.

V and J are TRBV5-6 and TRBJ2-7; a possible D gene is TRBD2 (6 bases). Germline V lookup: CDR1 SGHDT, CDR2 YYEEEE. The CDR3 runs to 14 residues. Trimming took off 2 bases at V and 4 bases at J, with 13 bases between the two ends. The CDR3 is CASSFGRRGYEQYF. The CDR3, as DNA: TGTGCCAGCAGCTTTGGACGGAGGGGTTACGAGCAGTACTTC.

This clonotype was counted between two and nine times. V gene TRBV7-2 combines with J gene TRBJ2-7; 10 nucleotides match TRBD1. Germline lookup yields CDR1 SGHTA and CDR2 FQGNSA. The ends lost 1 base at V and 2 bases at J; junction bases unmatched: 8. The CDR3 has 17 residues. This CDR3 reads CASSLVGTGVIAYEQYF. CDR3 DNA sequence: TGTGCCAGCAGCTTAGTAGGGACAGGGGTTATTGCCTACGAGCAGTACTTC. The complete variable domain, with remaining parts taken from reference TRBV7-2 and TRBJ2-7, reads GAGVSQSPSNKVTEKGKDVELRCDPISGHTALYWYRQSLGQGLEFLIYFQGNSAPDKSGLPSDRFSAERTGGSVSTLTIQRTQQEDSAVYLCASSLVGTGVIAYEQYFGPGTRLTVT.

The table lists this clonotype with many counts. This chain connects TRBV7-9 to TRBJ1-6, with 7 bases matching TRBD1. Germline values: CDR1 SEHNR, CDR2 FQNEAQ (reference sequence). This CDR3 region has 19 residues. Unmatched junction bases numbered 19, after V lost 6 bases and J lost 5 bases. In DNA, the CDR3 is TGTGCCAGCAGGGGGGATCGACAGGGTGACCCGGATAATAATTCACCCCTCCACTTT. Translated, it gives CASRGDRQGDPDNNSPLHF.

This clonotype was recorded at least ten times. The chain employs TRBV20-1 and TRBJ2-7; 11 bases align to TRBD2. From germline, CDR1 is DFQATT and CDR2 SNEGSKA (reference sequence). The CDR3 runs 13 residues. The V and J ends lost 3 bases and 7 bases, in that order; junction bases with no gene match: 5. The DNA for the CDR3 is TGCAGTGCTAGGGGACTAGCGGCTGAGGAGCAGTACTTC. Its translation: CSARGLAAEEQYF.

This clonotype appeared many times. CDR3 residues: CASSLARDASYEQYF. The CDR3 DNA follows: TGCGCCAGCAGCTTGGCCAGAGACGCCTCCTACGAGCAGTACTTC. The V call is TRBV5-1, the J call TRBJ2-7; D unresolved. The CDR3 is 15 amino acids. CDR1 SGHRS and CDR2 YFSETQ come from the germline V gene. Trimming pared 0 bases from V and 0 bases from J, leaving 10 bases between.

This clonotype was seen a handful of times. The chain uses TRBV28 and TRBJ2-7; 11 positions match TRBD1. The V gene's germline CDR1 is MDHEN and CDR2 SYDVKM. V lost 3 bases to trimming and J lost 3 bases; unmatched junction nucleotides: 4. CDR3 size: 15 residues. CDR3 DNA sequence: TGTGCCAGCAGTTTGGGAGGGACAGGGGGCTACGAGCAGTACTTC. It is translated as CASSLGGTGGYEQYF. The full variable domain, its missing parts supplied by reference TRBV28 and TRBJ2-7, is DVKVTQSSRYLVKRTGEKVFLECVQDMDHENMFWYRQDPGLGLRLIYFSYDVKMKEKGDIPEGYSVSREKKERFSLILESASTNQTSMYLCASSLGGTGGYEQYFGPGTRLTVT.

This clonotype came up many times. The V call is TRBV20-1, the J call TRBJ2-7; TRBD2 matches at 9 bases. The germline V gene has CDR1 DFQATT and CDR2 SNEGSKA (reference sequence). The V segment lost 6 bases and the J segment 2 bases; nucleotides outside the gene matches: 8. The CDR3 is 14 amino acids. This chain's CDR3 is CSAKQAGGTYEQYF. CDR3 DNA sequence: TGCAGTGCCAAACAAGCGGGAGGCACCTACGAGCAGTACTTC.

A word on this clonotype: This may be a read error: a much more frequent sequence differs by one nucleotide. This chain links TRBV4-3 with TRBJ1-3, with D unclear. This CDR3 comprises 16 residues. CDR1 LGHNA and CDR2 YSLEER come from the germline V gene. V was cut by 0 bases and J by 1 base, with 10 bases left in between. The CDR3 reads CASSQERAVSGNTIYF. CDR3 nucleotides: TGCGCCAGCAGCCAAGAAAGGGCGGTTTCTGGAAACACCATATATTTT.

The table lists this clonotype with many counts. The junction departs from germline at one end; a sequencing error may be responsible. CDR3 in DNA: TGCAGTGCTTTACGAGCGGGATCCGTCCACTTC. This gives the protein CSALRAGSVHF. The chain couples TRBV20-1 to TRBJ2-4, with 7 positions matching TRBD2. Germline values: CDR1 DFQATT, CDR2 SNEGSKA (reference sequence). The CDR3 is 11 amino acids.

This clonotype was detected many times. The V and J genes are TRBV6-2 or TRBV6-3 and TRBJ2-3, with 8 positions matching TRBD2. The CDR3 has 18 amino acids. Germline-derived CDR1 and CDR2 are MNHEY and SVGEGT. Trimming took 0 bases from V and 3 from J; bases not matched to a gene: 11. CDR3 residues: CASSYSIVRGAETDTQYF. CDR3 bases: TGTGCCAGCAGTTACTCGATCGTGCGGGGGGCGGAGACAGATACGCAGTATTTT.

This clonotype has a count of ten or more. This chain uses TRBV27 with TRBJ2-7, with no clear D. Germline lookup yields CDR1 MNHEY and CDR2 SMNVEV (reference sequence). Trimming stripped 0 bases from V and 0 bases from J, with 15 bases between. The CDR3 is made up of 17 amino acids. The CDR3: CASSLSVNRASSYEQYF. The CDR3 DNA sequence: TGTGCCAGCAGTTTATCGGTAAACAGAGCCAGCTCCTACGAGCAGTACTTC.

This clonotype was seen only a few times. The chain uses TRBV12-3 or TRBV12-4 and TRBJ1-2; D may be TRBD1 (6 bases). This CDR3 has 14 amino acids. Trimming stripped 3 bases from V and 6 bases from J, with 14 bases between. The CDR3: CASSFQGRLDGYTF. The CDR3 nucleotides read TGTGCCAGCAGTTTCCAGGGGAGACTTGATGGCTACACCTTC.